Here is one T cell receptor beta chain with its context. Antigen specificity is unknown. The J segment lost 8 bases and the V segment lost 4 bases, leaving 10 bases of the junction unmatched. The CDR3 spans 16 residues. The germline V gene encodes CDR1 SGDLS and CDR2 YYNGEE. The sample belongs to a study of OX40 agonist ivuxolimab in advanced cancers. Notes on the study in general: Clonal expansion among partial responders at 0.1-3.0 mg/kg ranked near the lowest.

Some clones are missing from TCRdb's copy, which holds only in-frame ones; the method was immunoSEQ multiplex PCR. The table records more than 25,000 clones, around 90% of them present only once. This rearrangement joins TRBV9 to TRBJ1-4, with 11 nucleotides matching TRBD1. The source of this sequence is an adult with an advanced solid tumor such as melanoma, head and neck, liver or kidney cancer. Sequenced here: CD4+ or CD8+ T cells sorted from blood, sampled in a trial of the OX40 agonist ivuxolimab. The CDR3, as DNA: TGTGCCAGCAGCCCGCCGGGACAGGGGGTTGGCGAAAAACTGTTTTTT. Its protein is CASSPPGQGVGEKLFF.